These 32 T cell receptor beta chains were sequenced from one sample in a study of human T cells and chemical hapten exposure. Time point denoted: patch test 3, about 24 weeks after DPC sensitization. Regarding treatment: therapeutic diphenylcyclopropenone sensitization with weekly scalp DPC. One entry per CDR3 protein, called by TCRdb with MiXCR from the RACE reads. The table lists 150,000 to 200,000 distinct CDR3 sequences, around 25% of them singletons. This specimen was whole blood, taken in connection with sensitization to the hapten diphenylcyclopropenone (DPC). All receptors come from a woman aged 40-49 years with alopecia areata. Some clones in this sample may be carry-over from other donors' samples.

In its sample, this clonotype was seen a few times. The gene calls are TRBV7-2 and TRBJ2-1, with D perhaps matching TRBD2 (6 bases). Germline assignment: CDR1 SGHTA and CDR2 FQGNSA. V was cut by 5 bases and J by 6 bases, with 11 bases left in between. This CDR3 has 13 residues. The CDR3: CASSPAGPNEQFF. The CDR3 nucleotides are TGTGCCAGCAGCCCCGCGGGGCCCAATGAGCAGTTCTTC.

The chain has TRBV5-1 and TRBJ2-7, with TRBD1 matching over 7 bases. The CDR3 contains 16 residues. CDR1 and CDR2 from the germline V gene are SGHRS and YFSETQ. V trimming: 2 bases; J trimming: 3 bases; junction bases outside the gene matches: 11. The CDR3 sequence is CASSFADSGTVYEQYF. DNA of the CDR3: TGCGCCAGCAGCTTTGCCGACTCCGGGACAGTCTACGAGCAGTACTTC.

This clonotype turned up a few times. V is TRBV7-8 and J is TRBJ1-1; D might be TRBD1 (5 bases). In germline, CDR1 is SGHVS, CDR2 FQNEAQ. V gave up 4 bases and J gave up 4 bases, with 19 bases separating them. The CDR3 consists of 16 residues. The CDR3 DNA follows: TGTGCCAGCAGCTCTTACAGGTCCATGCTGGGCACTGAAGCTTTCTTT. This translates into CASSSYRSMLGTEAFF. The full variable domain, rest sourced from reference TRBV7-8 and TRBJ1-1, is GAGVSQSPRYKVAKRGQDVALRCDPISGHVSLFWYQQALGQGPEFLTYFQNEAQLDKSGLPSDRFFAERPEGSVSTLKIQRTQQEDSAVYLCASSSYRSMLGTEAFFGQGTRLTVV.

J is TRBJ2-3 and V is TRBV20-1; TRBD2 matches at 8 bases. Trimming cost V 6 bases and J 4 bases; bases outside gene matches: 12. CDR1 and CDR2 (germline): DFQATT, SNEGSKA (reference sequence). The CDR3 is 15 residues long. CDR3 nucleotides: TGCAGTGCCCCACTCCGGACGGGAGGGCCAGATACGCAGTATTTT. Translating it yields CSAPLRTGGPDTQYF.

This clonotype was found a few times. V and J are TRBV5-5 and TRBJ1-2; 8 positions match TRBD1. This CDR3 has 15 residues. The germline gives CDR1 SGHKS, CDR2 YYEKEE (reference sequence). The J segment lost 4 bases and the V segment lost 3 bases, leaving 8 bases of the junction unmatched. CDR3 DNA sequence: TGTGCCAGCAGCTCCCGGGACAGGCACCTCTATGGCTACACCTTC. This gives the protein CASSSRDRHLYGYTF.

V is TRBV6-5 and J is TRBJ2-1, with D possibly matching TRBD1 (6 bases). Trimming shortened V by 2 bases and J by 8 bases, and 13 bases separated the two germline ends. CDR3 length: 14 residues. The germline V gene has CDR1 MNHEY and CDR2 SVGAGI. The CDR3 here is CASSYTTGTYEQFF. CDR3 sequence (DNA): TGTGCCAGCAGTTACACCACCGGGACATATGAGCAGTTCTTC.

This clonotype was detected only a few times. The chain has TRBV12-3 or TRBV12-4 and TRBJ2-7; TRBD2 might be the D (5 bases). V gave up 1 base and J gave up 3 bases, with 13 bases separating them. CDR3 size: 15 residues. For the CDR3, the DNA is TGTGCCAGCAGTTTAGTCCGCGGACGGGACTACGAGCAGTACTTC. Protein: CASSLVRGRDYEQYF.

The chain carries TRBV7-9 and TRBJ2-3; 8 bases are shared with TRBD1. CDR1 is SEHNR, CDR2 FQNEAQ, per germline (reference sequence). This CDR3 contains 16 residues. After removal of 0 bases from V and 4 bases from J, the junction contained 6 bases not matched to a gene. CDR3 protein: CASSLAPSGGPDTQYF. The CDR3 DNA reads TGTGCCAGCAGCTTAGCGCCCTCAGGGGGCCCAGATACGCAGTATTTT.

The sample holds a few counts of this clonotype. The chain couples TRBV2 to TRBJ2-2, with TRBD2 identical over 8 bases. The V gene's germline CDR1 is SNHLY and CDR2 FYNNEI. With V trimmed by 7 bases and J by 5 bases, 12 bases remained unmatched. CDR3 length: 16 residues. This CDR3 reads CASKAMAGGLTGELFF. In nucleotides, the CDR3 is TGTGCCAGCAAAGCTATGGCGGGAGGTTTAACCGGGGAGCTGTTTTTT.

The genes are TRBV28 and TRBJ2-7; no clear D. The CDR3 covers 12 residues. Deletions cut 8 bases from V and 2 bases from J, with 10 bases between. Germline V gives CDR1 MDHEN, CDR2 SYDVKM. The CDR3 here is CASWAATYEQYF. CDR3 in DNA: TGTGCCAGCTGGGCGGCAACCTACGAGCAGTACTTC.

This clonotype occurred a few times. This chain joins TRBV11-1 and TRBJ2-7; D may be TRBD2 (6 bases). Trimming shortened V by 1 base and J by 6 bases, and 16 bases separated the two germline ends. The CDR3 totals 15 residues. Germline V lookup: CDR1 SGHAT, CDR2 FQDESV (reference sequence). CDR3 sequence reads: CASSLGGAGGTEQYF. CDR3 sequence (DNA): TGTGCCAGCAGCTTAGGGGGCGCCGGAGGGACCGAGCAGTACTTC.

The V and J genes are TRBV27 and TRBJ2-7, with no clear D. Trimming removed 3 bases at V and 3 bases at J, with 9 bases between. Germline V CDR1 and CDR2: MNHEY, SMNVEV (reference sequence). The CDR3 extends over 13 amino acids. In DNA form, the CDR3 reads TGTGCCAGCAGTTTCGCAGTTGACTACGAGCAGTACTTC. It codes for CASSFAVDYEQYF.

V gene TRBV27 combines with J gene TRBJ2-3; 7 nucleotides agree with TRBD1. CDR1 MNHEY and CDR2 SMNVEV come from the germline V gene (reference sequence). After removal of 6 bases from V and 3 bases from J, the junction contained 9 bases not matched to a gene. The CDR3 totals 15 residues. CDR3: CASRPGQQMTDTQYF. In nucleotides, the CDR3 is TGTGCCAGCAGGCCGGGACAGCAAATGACAGATACGCAGTATTTT.

Ten or more counts support this clonotype. The chain combines TRBV5-4 with TRBJ2-7, with 8 bases lining up with TRBD1. The CDR3 is 14 residues long. J lost 3 bases, V lost 9 bases, and 11 bases had no gene match. The germline V gene encodes CDR1 SGHNT and CDR2 YYREEE (reference sequence). The DNA for the CDR3 is TGTGCCACCTCACCGGGACAGGCCATCTACGAGCAGTACTTC. It encodes CATSPGQAIYEQYF. The full variable domain, rest sourced from reference TRBV5-4 and TRBJ2-7, is ETGVTQSPTHLIKTRGQQVTLRCSSQSGHNTVSWYQQALGQGPQFIFQYYREEENGRGNFPPRFSGLQFPNYSSELNVNALELDDSALYLCATSPGQAIYEQYFGPGTRLTVT.

A few counts support this clonotype. V usage is TRBV6-5 and J usage is TRBJ1-1; unclear D gene. The CDR3 is made up of 15 amino acids. V was shortened by 0 bases and J by 4 bases, with 12 bases between the two germline ends. Per the germline V gene, CDR1 is MNHEY and CDR2 is SVGAGI. Written as DNA, the CDR3 is TGTGCCAGCAGTTACTCGAGACTGCTGACCACTGAAGCTTTCTTT. Translation gives CASSYSRLLTTEAFF.

This clonotype was counted a few times. V usage is TRBV7-2 and J usage is TRBJ2-5, with TRBD2 as a possible D gene (5 bases). CDR1 SGHTA and CDR2 FQGNSA come from the germline V gene. V was shortened by 4 bases and J by 5 bases, with 17 bases between the two germline ends. This CDR3 has 15 residues. The CDR3 bases are TGTGCCAGCAGCTCAACCTCGGGGTTCCGGGAGACCCAGTACTTC. Translated, it gives CASSSTSGFRETQYF. The full variable domain, in which reference TRBV7-2 and TRBJ2-5 provide the parts outside the CDR3, is GAGVSQSPSNKVTEKGKDVELRCDPISGHTALYWYRQSLGQGLEFLIYFQGNSAPDKSGLPSDRFSAERTGGSVSTLTIQRTQQEDSAVYLCASSSTSGFRETQYFGPGTRLLVL.

The rearrangement uses TRBV7-2 and TRBJ2-1; D is perhaps TRBD1 (6 bases). The CDR3 contains 16 residues. From germline, CDR1 is SGHTA and CDR2 FQGNSA. Between the trimmed V and J ends, which lost 5 bases and 0 bases, there was a span of 14 bases. CDR3 protein: CASSLHDRSSYNEQFF. The CDR3 DNA sequence: TGTGCCAGCAGCCTTCATGACAGGTCCTCCTACAATGAGCAGTTCTTC. The variable domain in full, with the rest retrieved from reference TRBV7-2 and TRBJ2-1, is GAGVSQSPSNKVTEKGKDVELRCDPISGHTALYWYRQSLGQGLEFLIYFQGNSAPDKSGLPSDRFSAERTGGSVSTLTIQRTQQEDSAVYLCASSLHDRSSYNEQFFGPGTRLTVL.

V usage is TRBV12-3 or TRBV12-4 and J usage is TRBJ1-1; no reliable D call. V dropped 4 bases and J dropped 2 bases, with 20 bases sitting between them. This CDR3 has 17 amino acids. The CDR3 nucleotides read TGTGCCAGCAGTTCCGACCGGGATTCCATGAGTAACACTGAAGCTTTCTTT. Amino acids: CASSSDRDSMSNTEAFF.

This sequence joins TRBV15 and TRBJ2-5; 8 bases map to TRBD2. Trimming cost V 3 bases and J 7 bases; bases outside gene matches: 4. CDR3 length: 13 amino acids. Germline-derived CDR1 and CDR2 are LNHNV and YYDKDF (reference sequence). The CDR3 coding sequence is TGTGCCACCAGCAGGTTCGCGGGAGGGACCCAGTACTTC. Amino acid sequence: CATSRFAGGTQYF.

V and J are TRBV11-3 and TRBJ2-1, with a weak D call TRBD1 (6 bases). This CDR3 has 15 residues. In germline, CDR1 is SGHNT, CDR2 YENEEA. With 2 bases removed from V and 7 bases from J, the gap between germline ends came to 15 bases. CDR3 nucleotide sequence: TGTGCCAGCAGCTTAAGGGCGTTCAGGGGAAATGAGCAGTTCTTC. Its translation: CASSLRAFRGNEQFF.

This clonotype was seen more than once but under ten times. The chain carries TRBV7-6 and TRBJ2-7; D gene unclear. V was trimmed by 1 base and J by 7 bases, leaving 5 bases between them. Per germline, CDR1 SGHVS and CDR2 FNYEAQ. The CDR3 runs to 11 residues. CDR3 loop: CASSLGTEQYF. The CDR3 DNA reads as TGTGCCAGCAGCTTAGGAACGGAGCAGTACTTC. Based on the CDR3 plus reference TRBV7-6 and TRBJ2-7, the full variable domain is GAGVSQSPRYKVTKRGQDVALRCDPISGHVSLYWYRQALGQGPEFLTYFNYEAQQDKSGLPNDRFSAERPEGSISTLTIQRTEQRDSAMYRCASSLGTEQYFGPGTRLTVT.

The count of this clonotype is one. The chain uses TRBV3-1 and TRBJ2-1; the D gene is possibly TRBD1 (6 bases). V dropped 3 bases and J dropped 3 bases, with 9 bases sitting between them. This CDR3 has 14 residues. CDR1 is LGHDT, CDR2 YNNKEL, per germline (reference sequence). The CDR3 DNA reads as TGTGCCAGCAGCCAGAGCAGGGGCTACAATGAGCAGTTCTTC. Translated, it gives CASSQSRGYNEQFF.

This chain uses TRBV7-8 with TRBJ2-1, with TRBD2 identical over 8 bases. CDR1 is SGHVS and CDR2 is FQNEAQ in the germline V gene. J gave up 6 bases and V 6 bases, and 19 bases lay outside the gene matches. This CDR3 has 18 amino acids. CDR3 loop: CASRRTAASGSAANEQFF. CDR3 coding DNA: TGTGCCAGCAGGCGAACGGCGGCTAGCGGGTCGGCCGCCAATGAGCAGTTCTTC.

This clonotype was seen a few times. The rearrangement links TRBV7-2 to TRBJ1-1; D is unresolved. V was trimmed by 0 bases and J by 1 base, leaving 9 bases between them. Germline CDR1 is SGHTA and CDR2 is FQGNSA. The CDR3 length is 15 residues. CDR3 region: CASSLAGVSNTEAFF. For the CDR3, the DNA is TGTGCCAGCAGCTTAGCAGGAGTCTCGAACACTGAAGCTTTCTTT.

The chain joins TRBV28 to TRBJ2-4; D may be TRBD2 (6 bases). This CDR3 region has 17 residues. Germline V lookup: CDR1 MDHEN, CDR2 SYDVKM. Trimming took 3 bases from V and 0 from J, leaving 15 bases between them. The CDR3 spells CASSLGGTPVAKNIQYF. CDR3 coding DNA: TGTGCCAGCAGTTTGGGGGGAACCCCTGTAGCCAAAAACATTCAGTACTTC. The whole variable domain, remainder taken from reference TRBV28 and TRBJ2-4, is DVKVTQSSRYLVKRTGEKVFLECVQDMDHENMFWYRQDPGLGLRLIYFSYDVKMKEKGDIPEGYSVSREKKERFSLILESASTNQTSMYLCASSLGGTPVAKNIQYFGAGTRLSVL.

Many counts were recorded for this clonotype. An end of the junction does not agree with germline; a read error may underlie this. The CDR3 reads CSVGPKNF. The CDR3 bases are TGCAGCGTTGGCCCAAAGAATTTT. V is TRBV29-1 and J is TRBJ2-3; D uncertain. CDR1 is SQVTM, CDR2 ANQGSEA, per germline. The CDR3 extends over 8 amino acids.

The V call is TRBV20-1, the J call TRBJ2-1; 7 bases are a match to TRBD2. The CDR3 is 15 amino acids. Trimming removed 1 base from V and 0 bases from J; junction bases left unmatched: 3. Germline-derived CDR1 and CDR2 are DFQATT and SNEGSKA (reference sequence). DNA for the CDR3: TGCAGTGCTAGAGTGGGGGGGAGCTCCTACAATGAGCAGTTCTTC. Its protein product is CSARVGGSSYNEQFF.

The chain couples TRBV5-1 to TRBJ2-5, with TRBD2 matching 7 bases. CDR3 length: 15 residues. Germline V gene sequence: CDR1 SGHRS, CDR2 YFSETQ. V lost 0 bases, J lost 5 bases, and 7 bases stayed unmatched. DNA for the CDR3: TGCGCCAGCAGCTTGGAATCAGGCGGGAGTGAGACCCAGTACTTC. Translation: CASSLESGGSETQYF.

This clonotype appeared a few times. The rearrangement links TRBV6-2 or TRBV6-3 to TRBJ1-2; TRBD1 matches 8 bases. J was trimmed by 7 bases and V by 5 bases; bases with no gene match: 9. CDR3 length: 14 residues. The V gene's germline CDR1 is MNHEY and CDR2 SVGEGT. For the CDR3, the DNA is TGTGCCAGCAGTAAAGACAGGGGAGTTGGTGGCTACACCTTC. Protein sequence: CASSKDRGVGGYTF.

This clonotype showed up just a few times. This chain links TRBV4-3 with TRBJ2-7, with D perhaps TRBD1 (6 bases). Germline lookup yields CDR1 LGHNA and CDR2 YSLEER. Trimming shortened V by 2 bases and J by 3 bases, and 23 bases separated the two germline ends. The length of the CDR3 is 18 residues. CDR3 residues: CASSQLISTDSILYEQYF. DNA of the CDR3: TGCGCCAGCAGCCAACTCATTTCGACGGACAGTATCCTCTACGAGCAGTACTTC.

The sample holds a few counts of this clonotype. The rearrangement uses TRBV7-2 and TRBJ2-7; 7 nucleotides agree with TRBD2. Trimming removed 5 bases from V and 3 bases from J; junction bases left unmatched: 7. CDR1 is SGHTA, CDR2 FQGNSA, per germline. There are 14 residues in the CDR3. The CDR3 region is CASSTRGGSYEQYF. CDR3 nucleotides: TGTGCCAGCAGCACCCGCGGGGGAAGCTACGAGCAGTACTTC. Filled out from reference TRBV7-2 and TRBJ2-7, the complete variable domain reads GAGVSQSPSNKVTEKGKDVELRCDPISGHTALYWYRQSLGQGLEFLIYFQGNSAPDKSGLPSDRFSAERTGGSVSTLTIQRTQQEDSAVYLCASSTRGGSYEQYFGPGTRLTVT.

This clonotype turned up a few times. The chain uses TRBV20-1 and TRBJ2-3; 10 nucleotides match TRBD2. V trimming: 3 bases; J trimming: 7 bases; junction bases outside the gene matches: 4. In germline, CDR1 is DFQATT, CDR2 SNEGSKA (reference sequence). CDR3 length equals 13 residues. The CDR3 DNA reads TGCAGTGCTAGGAGCGGGAGGGGATATACGCAGTATTTT. This encodes CSARSGRGYTQYF.